This T cell receptor (beta chain) was obtained from a study of T cell responses to AZD1222 COVID-19 vaccine. The V gene lost 5 bases and the J gene lost 0 bases, with 20 bases spanning the gap. Germline CDR1 MNHNY, CDR2 SVGAGI (reference sequence). This CDR3 comprises 18 residues. Profiled with immunoSEQ multiplex PCR; TCRdb holds only in-frame clones, not every one. The table has over 65,000 clones, less than 90% seen once. This chain links TRBV6-6 with TRBJ2-1, with D perhaps given as TRBD1 or TRBD2 (5 bases each). The receptor comes from an adult in good health. The material was peripheral blood, obtained on day 0 of AZD1222 vaccination. The DNA for the CDR3 is TGTGCCAGCAGTCGCGCCCCCGGGACGTCCAGCTCCTACAATGAGCAGTTCTTC. Its translation: CASSRAPGTSSSYNEQFF.